These T cell receptor beta chains were read from a single sample in a study of blood T cell repertoires in COVID-19. TCRdb keeps only in-frame clones here, not all; method: immunoSEQ multiplex PCR. This repertoire shows about 240,000 clones, roughly 80% found once; its top ten account for roughly 9.6%. The sample comprised peripheral blood. The origin of the receptors is a woman of 80 years or more with acute or convalescent COVID-19. CDR3s include the opening cysteine and the closing phenylalanine or tryptophan. The order of the fields is J gene, D gene, V gene, clone size, CDR3 DNA, CDR3 protein. The D gene is left open where the match is weak. Clone size appears in some rows only: once, few, many, or a class for an expanded clone.

>TRBJ2-7|TRBD1|TRBV5-1|.
TGCGCCAGCTCCCCGGACAGGGGGTACGAGCAGTACTTC
CASSPDRGYEQYF
>TRBJ2-3|TRBD2|TRBV5-6|once
TGTGCCAGCAGCTTGGAACTAGCGGGGACCACAGATACGCAGTATTTT
CASSLELAGTTDTQYF
>TRBJ2-5|.|TRBV5-6|.
TGTGCCAGCAGCATACAGGGCGTCCAAGAGACCCAGTACTTC
CASSIQGVQETQYF
>TRBJ2-3|TRBD1|TRBV9|.
TGTGCCAGCAGCGTCAGGGGGCGCCGGGGCTGGGATACGCAGTATTTT
CASSVRGRRGWDTQYF
>TRBJ2-3|.|TRBV2|.
TGTGCCAGCAGGCCAGGGGGCACAGATACGCAGTATTTT
CASRPGGTDTQYF
>TRBJ1-1|.|TRBV14|.
TGTGCCAGCAGCCTCTACGGTGTGAACACTGAAGCTTTCTTT
CASSLYGVNTEAFF
>TRBJ1-5|.|TRBV6-6|.
TGTGCCAGCAGTAACAGGGCCTCAAGCAATCAGCCCCAGCATTTT
CASSNRASSNQPQHF
>TRBJ1-6|TRBD1|TRBV7-6|.
TGTGCCAGCAGCTTAGAAGGGGGCGGTTCACCCCTCCACTTT
CASSLEGGGSPLHF
>TRBJ2-5|.|TRBV12-3/TRBV12-4|.
TGTGCCAGCAGTTTTAGGAGGGGAAAGACCCAGTACTTC
CASSFRRGKTQYF
>TRBJ1-2|.|TRBV19|.
TGTGCCAGTAGTATAGAGAGCGGGTTTTACGGCTACACCTTC
CASSIESGFYGYTF
>TRBJ2-2|.|TRBV27|.
TGTGCCAGCAGCATCCTGGACAGAAAGAAAACCGGGGAGCTGTTTTTT
CASSILDRKKTGELFF
>TRBJ1-6|TRBD1|TRBV12-5|.
TGTGCTAGTGGCCCGGGACAGGGTAGTACACCCCTCCACTTT
CASGPGQGSTPLHF
>TRBJ2-7|.|TRBV5-8|.
TGTGCCAGCAGCCCCCCGGGTTCCTACGAGCAGTACTTC
CASSPPGSYEQYF
>TRBJ1-5|.|TRBV28|.
TGTGCCAGCAGTTCGACAGGAAGGATTTATAGCAATCAGCCCCAGCATTTT
CASSSTGRIYSNQPQHF
>TRBJ2-2|TRBD2|TRBV6-5|few
TGTGCCAGCAGTTACTTGCGGGGGGGCCACACCGGGGAGCTGTTTTTT
CASSYLRGGHTGELFF
>TRBJ2-7|TRBD1|TRBV27|.
TGTGCCAGCAGGGGGACAGGGGGTTACGAGCAGTACTTC
CASRGTGGYEQYF
>TRBJ2-3|.|TRBV7-9|.
TGTGCCAGCAGCTTACGGTCCGGGCGACCGACAGGCACAGATACGCAGTATTTT
CASSLRSGRPTGTDTQYF
>TRBJ2-5|TRBD2|TRBV24-1|once
TGTGCCACCAGTGACCGGACTAGAGTGGGTGAGACCCAGTACTTC
CATSDRTRVGETQYF
>TRBJ2-3|TRBD2|TRBV10-1|.
TGCGCCAGCAGTGAGTCGATGACCGGACTAGCTTCGGATACGCAGTATTTT
CASSESMTGLASDTQYF
>TRBJ2-7|.|TRBV11-2|.
TGTGCCAGCAGCTTATCCGCCGGGGTAGGGTGGTTTAAACAGTACTTC
CASSLSAGVGWFKQYF
>TRBJ2-1|.|TRBV7-8|few
TGTGCCAGCAGCTTAGAGCCTAGACGGCGTGGCGGGTCCAATGAGCAGTTCTTC
CASSLEPRRRGGSNEQFF
>TRBJ1-4|.|TRBV27|.
TGTGCCAGCAGTTTAAGTAGGCGGGGGGATGAAAAACTGTTTTTT
CASSLSRRGDEKLFF
>TRBJ1-5|TRBD1|TRBV10-3|.
TGTGCCACGGGACAGCATACGAATCAGCCCCAGCATTTT
CATGQHTNQPQHF
>TRBJ1-2|.|TRBV5-4|.
TGTGCCAGCAGCTTGGCGCAGGGATACAACTATGGCTACACCTTC
CASSLAQGYNYGYTF
>TRBJ1-2|TRBD1|TRBV15|.
TGTGCCACCAGCTCCCAAAGGACAGGGGACGGCTACACCTTC
CATSSQRTGDGYTF
>TRBJ2-5|.|TRBV5-1|.
TGCGCCAGCAGCTGGAGAGGATCGCAAGAGACCCAGTACTTC
CASSWRGSQETQYF
>TRBJ2-2|TRBD1|TRBV7-2|.
TGTGCCAGCAGCTTAGTCCCCCCTACAGGGGCGAACACCGGGGAGCTGTTTTTT
CASSLVPPTGANTGELFF
>TRBJ2-2|.|TRBV18|.
TGTGCCAGCTCCCCCACTGGACGACAGACCAACACCGGGGAGCTGTTTTTT
CASSPTGRQTNTGELFF
>TRBJ1-6|TRBD1|TRBV9|.
TGTGCCAGCAGCGTTGGGCAGGGGGGTTCACCCCTCCACTTT
CASSVGQGGSPLHF
>TRBJ1-3|TRBD1|TRBV28|.
TGTGCCACCCAAACAGGGGCAAACACCATATATTTT
CATQTGANTIYF
>TRBJ1-5|.|TRBV21-1|once
TGTGCCAGCAGAAAACGACAGGATCAGCCCCAGCATTTT
CASRKRQDQPQHF
>TRBJ1-4|TRBD1|TRBV5-1|.
TGCGCCAGCAGCTCGCACAGGGGTTCAACTAATGAAAAACTGTTTTTT
CASSSHRGSTNEKLFF
>TRBJ1-2|.|TRBV29-1|.
TGCAGCGCGGGGGGAGTGGGAGTTAACTATGGCTACACCTTC
CSAGGVGVNYGYTF
>TRBJ1-5|.|TRBV15|once
TGTGCCACCAGCAGAGACGGGGGAGGGAACAATCAGCCCCAGCATTTT
CATSRDGGGNNQPQHF
>TRBJ1-2|.|TRBV6-5|.
TGTGCCAGCAGGGGCGGGATTTTTAACTATGGCTACACCTTC
CASRGGIFNYGYTF
>TRBJ1-2|TRBD1|TRBV6-5|.
TGTGCCAGCAGTTACCTCGGGACAGGCGCCTATGGCTACACCTTC
CASSYLGTGAYGYTF
>TRBJ2-7|.|TRBV11-2|.
TGTGCCAGCAGCTTATCTTCCCGTTACGAGCAGTACTTC
CASSLSSRYEQYF
>TRBJ1-6|.|TRBV27|.
TGTGCCAGCAGTCGGGGATATAATTCACCCCTCCACTTT
CASSRGYNSPLHF
>TRBJ2-3|.|TRBV5-4|.
TGTGCCAGCGCGCCCAGGGGGGTAGTGGTAGATACGCAGTATTTT
CASAPRGVVVDTQYF
>TRBJ2-7|.|TRBV6-5|.
TGTGCCAGCACCGAAGGGACACTTGCCTACGAGCAGTACTTC
CASTEGTLAYEQYF
>TRBJ1-1|.|TRBV7-9|.
TGTGCCAGCAGCTTAGCACAGGGTAACACTGAAGCTTTCTTT
CASSLAQGNTEAFF
>TRBJ1-2|TRBD1|TRBV18|.
TGTGCCAGCTCACCACTTGGACAGGGGGCTTCATATGGCTACACCTTC
CASSPLGQGASYGYTF
>TRBJ1-1|.|TRBV27|.
TGTGCCAGCAGGGGGCCGGGCACTGAAGCTTTCTTT
CASRGPGTEAFF
>TRBJ1-2|.|TRBV30|.
TGTGCCTGGAGTGTAACTCAGCGGGGCTACACCTTC
CAWSVTQRGYTF
>TRBJ1-6|.|TRBV7-2|.
TGTGCCAGCAGCTTCGGACAGTTAAATTCACCCCTCCACTTT
CASSFGQLNSPLHF
>TRBJ2-7|.|TRBV5-4|.
TGTGCCAGCAGCGTGACAGGTTCCTACGAGCAGTACTTC
CASSVTGSYEQYF
>TRBJ1-5|.|TRBV27|.
TGTGCCTGCGCCTCGGAGGTTTCCGAAAATCAGCCCCAGCATTTT
CACASEVSENQPQHF